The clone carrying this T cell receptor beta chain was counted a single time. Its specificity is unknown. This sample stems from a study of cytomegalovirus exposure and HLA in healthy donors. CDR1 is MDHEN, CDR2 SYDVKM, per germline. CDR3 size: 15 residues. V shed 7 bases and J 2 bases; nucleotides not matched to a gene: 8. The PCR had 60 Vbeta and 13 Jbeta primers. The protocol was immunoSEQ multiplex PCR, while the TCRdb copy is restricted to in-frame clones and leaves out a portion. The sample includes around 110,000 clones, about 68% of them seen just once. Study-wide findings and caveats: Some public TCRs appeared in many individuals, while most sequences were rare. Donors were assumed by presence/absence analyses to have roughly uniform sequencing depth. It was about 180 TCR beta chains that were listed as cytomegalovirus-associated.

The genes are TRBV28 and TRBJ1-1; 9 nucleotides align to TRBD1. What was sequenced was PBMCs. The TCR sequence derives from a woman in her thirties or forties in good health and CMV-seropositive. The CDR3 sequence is CASIQDRGYNTEAFF. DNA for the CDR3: TGTGCCAGCATCCAGGACAGGGGATATAACACTGAAGCTTTCTTT.